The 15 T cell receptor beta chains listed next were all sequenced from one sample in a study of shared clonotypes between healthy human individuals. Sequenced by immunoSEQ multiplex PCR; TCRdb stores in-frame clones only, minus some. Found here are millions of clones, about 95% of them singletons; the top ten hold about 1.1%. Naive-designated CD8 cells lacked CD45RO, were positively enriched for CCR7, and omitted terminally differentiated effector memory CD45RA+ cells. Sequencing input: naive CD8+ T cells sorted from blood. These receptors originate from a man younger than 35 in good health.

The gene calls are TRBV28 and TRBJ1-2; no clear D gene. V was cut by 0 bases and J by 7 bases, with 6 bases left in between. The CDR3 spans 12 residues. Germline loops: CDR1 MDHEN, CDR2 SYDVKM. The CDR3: CASSLWGGGYTF. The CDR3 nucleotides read TGTGCCAGCAGTTTATGGGGAGGTGGCTACACCTTC.

Here the CDR3 DNA reads TGTGCCAGCAGTGATACTGGTTGGACTAGCGGGGGACTTAACACCGGGGAGCTGTTTTTT. As protein: CASSDTGWTSGGLNTGELFF. The V and J genes are TRBV2 and TRBJ2-2, with TRBD2 matching 13 bases. Losses at the gene ends were 3 bases for V and 2 bases for J; bases not matched to a gene: 12. Germline V gives CDR1 SNHLY, CDR2 FYNNEI. The CDR3 contains 20 residues.

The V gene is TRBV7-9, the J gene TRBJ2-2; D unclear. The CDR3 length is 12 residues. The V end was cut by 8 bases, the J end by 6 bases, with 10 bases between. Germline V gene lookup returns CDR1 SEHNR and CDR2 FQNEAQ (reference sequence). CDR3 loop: CASGSGPGELFF. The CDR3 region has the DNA TGTGCCAGCGGCTCCGGGCCCGGGGAGCTGTTTTTT.

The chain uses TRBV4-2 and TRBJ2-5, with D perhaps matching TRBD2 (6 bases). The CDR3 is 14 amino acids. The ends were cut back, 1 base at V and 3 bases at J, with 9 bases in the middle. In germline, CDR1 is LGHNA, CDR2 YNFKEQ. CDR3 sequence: CASSQVTGEETQYF. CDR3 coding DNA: TGTGCCAGCAGCCAAGTAACGGGAGAAGAGACCCAGTACTTC.

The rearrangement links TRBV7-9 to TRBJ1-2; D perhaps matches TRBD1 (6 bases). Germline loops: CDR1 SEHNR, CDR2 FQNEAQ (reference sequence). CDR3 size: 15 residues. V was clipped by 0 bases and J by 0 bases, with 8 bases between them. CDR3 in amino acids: CASSLAGGPNYGYTF. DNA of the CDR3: TGTGCCAGCAGCTTAGCAGGGGGACCTAACTATGGCTACACCTTC.

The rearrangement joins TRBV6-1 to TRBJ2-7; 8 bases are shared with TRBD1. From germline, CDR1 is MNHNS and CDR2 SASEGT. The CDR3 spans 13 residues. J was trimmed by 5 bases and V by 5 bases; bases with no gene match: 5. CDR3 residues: CASSPGGPNEQYF. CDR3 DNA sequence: TGTGCCAGCAGTCCAGGGGGCCCCAACGAGCAGTACTTC.

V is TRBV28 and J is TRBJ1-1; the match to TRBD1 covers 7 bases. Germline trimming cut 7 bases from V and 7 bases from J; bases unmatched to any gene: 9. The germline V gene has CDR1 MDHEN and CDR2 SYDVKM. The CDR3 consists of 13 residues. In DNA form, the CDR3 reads TGTGCCAGCACCCGACAGGGATCAGGTGAAGCTTTCTTT. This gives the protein CASTRQGSGEAFF.

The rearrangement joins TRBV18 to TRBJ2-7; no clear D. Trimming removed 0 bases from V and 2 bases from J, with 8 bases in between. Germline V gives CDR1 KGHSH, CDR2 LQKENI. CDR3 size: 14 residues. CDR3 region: CASSPPSETYEQYF. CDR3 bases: TGTGCCAGCTCACCACCTTCGGAGACCTACGAGCAGTACTTC.

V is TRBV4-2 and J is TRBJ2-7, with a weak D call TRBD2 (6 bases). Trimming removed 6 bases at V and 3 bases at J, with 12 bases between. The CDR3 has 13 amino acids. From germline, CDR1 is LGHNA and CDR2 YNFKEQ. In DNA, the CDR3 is TGTGCCAGCAGTCCTAGGAGGGGCTACGAGCAGTACTTC. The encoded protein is CASSPRRGYEQYF.

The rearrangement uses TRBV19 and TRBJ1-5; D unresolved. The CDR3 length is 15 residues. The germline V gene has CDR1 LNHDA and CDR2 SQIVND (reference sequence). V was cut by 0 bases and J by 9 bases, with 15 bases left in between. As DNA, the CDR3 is TGTGCCAGTAGTATAGACTCAATGGGGTTACCGCCCCAGCATTTT. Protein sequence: CASSIDSMGLPPQHF. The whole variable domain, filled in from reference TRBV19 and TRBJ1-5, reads DGGITQSPKYLFRKEGQNVTLSCEQNLNHDAMYWYRQDPGQGLRLIYYSQIVNDFQKGDIAEGYSVSREKKESFPLTVTSAQKNPTAFYLCASSIDSMGLPPQHFGDGTRLSIL.

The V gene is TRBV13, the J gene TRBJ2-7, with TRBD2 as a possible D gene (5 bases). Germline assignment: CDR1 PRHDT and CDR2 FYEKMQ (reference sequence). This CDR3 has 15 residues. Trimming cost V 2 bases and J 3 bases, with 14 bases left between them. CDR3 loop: CASSLRDSGSYEQYF. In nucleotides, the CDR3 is TGTGCCAGCAGCTTAAGAGATTCGGGGAGCTACGAGCAGTACTTC.

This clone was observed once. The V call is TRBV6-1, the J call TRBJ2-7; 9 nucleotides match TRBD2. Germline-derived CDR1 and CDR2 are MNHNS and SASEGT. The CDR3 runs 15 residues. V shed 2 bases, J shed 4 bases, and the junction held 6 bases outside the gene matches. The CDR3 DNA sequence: TGTGCCAGCAGTGAATATAGCGGGGGCGTATACGAGCAGTACTTC. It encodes CASSEYSGGVYEQYF.

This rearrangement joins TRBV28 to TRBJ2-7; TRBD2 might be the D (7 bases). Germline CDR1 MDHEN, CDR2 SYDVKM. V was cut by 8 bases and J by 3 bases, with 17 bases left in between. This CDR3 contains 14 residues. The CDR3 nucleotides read TGTGCCAGCGGATTTACAGGGAGGGACTACGAGCAGTACTTC. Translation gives CASGFTGRDYEQYF.

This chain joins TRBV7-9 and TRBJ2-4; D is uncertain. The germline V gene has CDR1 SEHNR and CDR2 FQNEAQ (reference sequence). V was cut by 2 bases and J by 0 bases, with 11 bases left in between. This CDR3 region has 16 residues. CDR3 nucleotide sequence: TGTGCCAGCAGCTTATCCCGGGTCCTAGCCAAAAACATTCAGTACTTC. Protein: CASSLSRVLAKNIQYF.

The CDR3 region is CASTPRESYNEQFF. In DNA, the CDR3 is TGTGCCAGCACCCCTCGGGAATCCTACAATGAGCAGTTCTTC. The genes are TRBV7-9 and TRBJ2-1; D possibly corresponds to TRBD2 (5 bases). The CDR3 has 14 amino acids. The V end lost 7 bases, the J end lost 1 base, and 11 bases lay between the germline ends. Per the germline V gene, CDR1 is SEHNR and CDR2 is FQNEAQ (reference sequence).